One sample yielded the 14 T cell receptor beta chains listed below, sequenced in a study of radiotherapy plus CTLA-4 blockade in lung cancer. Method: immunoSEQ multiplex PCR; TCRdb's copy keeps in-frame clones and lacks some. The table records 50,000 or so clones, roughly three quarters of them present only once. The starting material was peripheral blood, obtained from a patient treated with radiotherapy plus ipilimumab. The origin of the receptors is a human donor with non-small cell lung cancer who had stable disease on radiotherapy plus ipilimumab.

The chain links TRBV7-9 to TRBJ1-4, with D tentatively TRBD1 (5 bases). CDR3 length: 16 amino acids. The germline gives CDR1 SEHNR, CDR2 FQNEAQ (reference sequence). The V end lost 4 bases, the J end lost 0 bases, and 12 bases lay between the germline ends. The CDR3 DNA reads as TGTGCCAGCAGCTCGCCCAGGGCCGCAACTAATGAAAAACTGTTTTTT. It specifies CASSSPRAATNEKLFF.

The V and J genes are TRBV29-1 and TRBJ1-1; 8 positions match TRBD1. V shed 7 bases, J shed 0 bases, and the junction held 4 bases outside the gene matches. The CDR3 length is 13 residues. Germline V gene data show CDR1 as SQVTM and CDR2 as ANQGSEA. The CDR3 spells CSGETGVNTEAFF. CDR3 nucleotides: TGCAGCGGCGAGACAGGGGTGAACACTGAAGCTTTCTTT.

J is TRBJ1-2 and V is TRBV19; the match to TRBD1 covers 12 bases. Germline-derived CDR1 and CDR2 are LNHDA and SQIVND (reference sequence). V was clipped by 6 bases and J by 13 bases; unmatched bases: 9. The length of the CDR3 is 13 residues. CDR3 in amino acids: CASRSGQGASGTF. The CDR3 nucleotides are TGTGCCAGTAGGTCGGGACAGGGGGCTTCGGGCACCTTC.

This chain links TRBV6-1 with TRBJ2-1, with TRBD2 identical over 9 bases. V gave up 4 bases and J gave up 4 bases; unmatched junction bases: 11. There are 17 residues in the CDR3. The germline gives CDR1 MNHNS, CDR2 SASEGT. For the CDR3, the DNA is TGTGCCAGCAGTGGAGAAAACCTAGCGGGGTTTTACAATGAGCAGTTCTTC. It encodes CASSGENLAGFYNEQFF.

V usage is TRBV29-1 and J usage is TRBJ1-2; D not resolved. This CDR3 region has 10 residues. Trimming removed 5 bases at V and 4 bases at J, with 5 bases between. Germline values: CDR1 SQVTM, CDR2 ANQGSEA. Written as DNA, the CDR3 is TGCAGCGTTCAGAGCTATGGCTACACCTTC. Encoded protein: CSVQSYGYTF.

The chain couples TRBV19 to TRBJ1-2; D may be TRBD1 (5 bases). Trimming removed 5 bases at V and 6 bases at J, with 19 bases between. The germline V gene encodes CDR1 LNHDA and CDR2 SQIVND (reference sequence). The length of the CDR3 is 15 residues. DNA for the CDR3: TGTGCCAGTAGTGGGGGGAACCCCTTGCTCCATGGCTACACCTTC. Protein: CASSGGNPLLHGYTF.

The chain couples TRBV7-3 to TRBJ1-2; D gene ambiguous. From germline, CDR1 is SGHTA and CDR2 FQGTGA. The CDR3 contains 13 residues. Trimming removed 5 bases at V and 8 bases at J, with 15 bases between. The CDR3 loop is CASSPDVNRGYTF. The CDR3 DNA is TGTGCCAGCAGCCCCGATGTCAATCGGGGCTACACCTTC.

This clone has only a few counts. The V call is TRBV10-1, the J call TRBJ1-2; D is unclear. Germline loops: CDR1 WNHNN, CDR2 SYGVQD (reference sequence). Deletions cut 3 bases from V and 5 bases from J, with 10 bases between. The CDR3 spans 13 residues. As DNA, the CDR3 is TGCGCCAGCAGTGAAGGCGCCGATTATGGCTACACCTTC. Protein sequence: CASSEGADYGYTF.

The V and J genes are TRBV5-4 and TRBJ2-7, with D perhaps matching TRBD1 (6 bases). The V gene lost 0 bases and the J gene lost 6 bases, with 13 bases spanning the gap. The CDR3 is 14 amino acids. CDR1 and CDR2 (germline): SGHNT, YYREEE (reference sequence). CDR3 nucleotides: TGTGCCAGCAGCTTGGTAAGGGGGAGCAGCGAGCAGTACTTC. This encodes CASSLVRGSSEQYF.

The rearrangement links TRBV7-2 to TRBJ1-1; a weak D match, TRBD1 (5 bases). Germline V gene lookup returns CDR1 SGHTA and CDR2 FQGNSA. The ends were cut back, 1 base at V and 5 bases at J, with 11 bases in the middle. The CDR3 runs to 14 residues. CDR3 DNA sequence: TGTGCCAGCAGCTTAGTTTGGGCAGGGACTGAAGCTTTCTTT. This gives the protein CASSLVWAGTEAFF.

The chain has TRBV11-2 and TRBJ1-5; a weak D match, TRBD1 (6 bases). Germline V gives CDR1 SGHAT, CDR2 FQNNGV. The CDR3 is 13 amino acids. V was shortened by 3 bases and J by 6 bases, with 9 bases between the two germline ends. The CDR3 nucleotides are TGTGCCAGCAGCTTCGACAGGTCTCAGCCCCAGCATTTT. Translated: CASSFDRSQPQHF.

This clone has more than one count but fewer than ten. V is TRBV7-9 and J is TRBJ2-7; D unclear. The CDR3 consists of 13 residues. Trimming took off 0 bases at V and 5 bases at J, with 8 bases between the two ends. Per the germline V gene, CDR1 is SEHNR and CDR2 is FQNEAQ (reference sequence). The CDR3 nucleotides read TGTGCCAGCAGCTTAGCGCTAAGAAACGAGCAGTACTTC. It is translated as CASSLALRNEQYF.

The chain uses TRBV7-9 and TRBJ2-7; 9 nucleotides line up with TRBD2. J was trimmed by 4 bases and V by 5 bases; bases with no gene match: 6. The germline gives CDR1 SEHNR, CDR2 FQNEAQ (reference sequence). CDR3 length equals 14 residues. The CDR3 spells CASSKTSGGYEQYV. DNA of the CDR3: TGTGCCAGCAGCAAGACTAGCGGCGGATACGAGCAGTACGTC.

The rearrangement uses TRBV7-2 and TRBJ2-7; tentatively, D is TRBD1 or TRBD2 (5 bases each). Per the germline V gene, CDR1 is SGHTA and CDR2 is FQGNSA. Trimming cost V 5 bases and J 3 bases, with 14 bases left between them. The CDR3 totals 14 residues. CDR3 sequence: CASSLLGVGYEQYF. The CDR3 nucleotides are TGTGCCAGCAGCCTATTGGGGGTGGGCTACGAGCAGTACTTC.